This TCR beta chain stems from a study of cytomegalovirus exposure and HLA in healthy donors. Study outcomes and limitations: Donor immune exposure was known only as CMV serostatus. CMV antigen specificity of a few CMV-associated chains was confirmed in vitro.

Germline CDR1 and CDR2: MNHEY and SVGAGI. CDR3 length: 15 residues. Deletions cut 6 bases from V and 3 bases from J, with 17 bases between. As regards this clone: Its cognate antigen is unknown.

Primers for the PCR totalled 60 Vbeta and 13 Jbeta. Repertoires were generated with immunoSEQ multiplex PCR, while TCRdb's copy carries only in-frame clones and drops some. The sample has about 150,000 clones. The V call is TRBV6-5, the J call TRBJ1-2; D call uncertain. The clonotype was recovered from a woman between 50 and 59 years old in good health and CMV-seronegative. Sequencing was done on a sample of PBMCs. CDR3 DNA: TGTGCCAGCAGCCAACCTGCCGGGGAGGACTATGGCTACACCTTC. It encodes CASSQPAGEDYGYTF.